Each of the 23 T cell receptor beta chains below was sequenced from the same sample in a study of T cell responses to AZD1222 COVID-19 vaccine. TCRdb's table, derived via immunoSEQ multiplex PCR, lists solely in-frame clones and lacks some. The repertoire table contains about 140,000 clones. Sample: peripheral blood. The origin of the receptors is an adult in good health.

The rearrangement uses TRBV19 and TRBJ1-1; D might be TRBD1 (5 bases). Germline loops: CDR1 LNHDA, CDR2 SQIVND (reference sequence). This CDR3 spans 15 amino acids. The ends were cut back, 3 bases at V and 2 bases at J, with 13 bases in the middle. CDR3 sequence reads: CASSIWADRNTEAFF. As DNA, the CDR3 is TGTGCCAGTAGTATCTGGGCCGACAGAAACACTGAAGCTTTCTTT.

The chain recombines TRBV3-1 (or the pseudogene TRBV3-2) with TRBJ2-7; 14 bases fit TRBD2. The CDR3 covers 16 residues. V lost 4 bases, J lost 7 bases, and 9 bases stayed unmatched. CDR1 LGHDT and CDR2 YNNKEL come from the germline V gene (reference sequence). The CDR3 spells CASSPPTSGGAGEQYF. CDR3 nucleotides: TGTGCCAGCAGCCCTCCGACTAGCGGGGGGGCCGGAGAGCAGTACTTC.

The rearrangement links TRBV19 to TRBJ1-5, with TRBD1 matching over 10 bases. This CDR3 spans 14 amino acids. Germline lookup yields CDR1 LNHDA and CDR2 SQIVND (reference sequence). Trimming cost V 8 bases and J 2 bases; bases outside gene matches: 3. Here the CDR3 DNA reads TGTGCCAGTTCCGGGACAGGGGGCAATCAGCCCCAGCATTTT. Its translation: CASSGTGGNQPQHF.

Written as DNA, the CDR3 is TGTGCCAGCAGCCTACTCGGACAGGGTTATGGCTACACCTTC. Translation gives CASSLLGQGYGYTF. The chain employs TRBV6-6 and TRBJ1-2; the match to TRBD1 covers 8 bases. Per germline, CDR1 MNHNY and CDR2 SVGAGI (reference sequence). With 6 bases clipped from V and 5 bases from J, the junction kept 8 bases outside the gene matches. The CDR3 contains 14 residues.

The rearrangement links TRBV4-2 to TRBJ2-3; 7 nucleotides match TRBD2. In germline, CDR1 is LGHNA, CDR2 YNFKEQ. CDR3 size: 17 residues. The junction had 18 bases not matched to a gene; V was cut back by 5 bases and J by 7 bases. The CDR3 spells CASSARLTRGSLYTQYF. The DNA of the CDR3 is TGTGCCAGCAGCGCAAGATTAACGCGGGGGAGCTTATATACGCAGTATTTT.

This chain uses TRBV19 with TRBJ1-5; weak D call: TRBD1 (5 bases). The CDR3 runs 13 residues. CDR1 is LNHDA, CDR2 SQIVND, per germline (reference sequence). V was trimmed by 8 bases and J by 5 bases, leaving 13 bases between them. The CDR3 DNA sequence: TGTGCCAGTGGATTGGGGGGAGATCAGCCCCAGCATTTT. Translating gives CASGLGGDQPQHF.

The rearrangement uses TRBV5-5 and TRBJ2-1, with no clear D. Germline V gives CDR1 SGHKS, CDR2 YYEKEE (reference sequence). Between the trimmed V and J ends, which lost 0 bases and 7 bases, there was a span of 8 bases. CDR3 length equals 13 residues. The CDR3 loop is CASSLATFNEQFF. DNA of the CDR3: TGTGCCAGCAGCTTGGCCACGTTTAATGAGCAGTTCTTC.

The genes are TRBV6-6 and TRBJ2-5; possibly TRBD1 or TRBD2 for D (5 bases each). The CDR3 totals 13 residues. Per germline, CDR1 MNHNY and CDR2 SVGAGI (reference sequence). Trimming removed 5 bases from V and 1 base from J, with 8 bases in between. The chain's CDR3 is CASSRDPQETQYF. DNA of the CDR3: TGTGCCAGCAGTCGGGACCCCCAAGAGACCCAGTACTTC.

The gene calls are TRBV5-5 and TRBJ1-6, with 8 bases aligning to TRBD1. Germline trimming cut 4 bases from V and 1 base from J; bases unmatched to any gene: 10. Germline-derived CDR1 and CDR2 are SGHKS and YYEKEE (reference sequence). This CDR3 has 18 amino acids. CDR3 loop: CASSPGGGTGSYNSPLHF. CDR3 nucleotide sequence: TGTGCCAGCAGCCCCGGCGGGGGGACAGGATCCTATAATTCACCCCTCCACTTT. The entire variable domain, with the rest obtained from reference TRBV5-5 and TRBJ1-6, is as follows: DAGVTQSPTHLIKTRGQQVTLRCSPISGHKSVSWYQQVLGQGPQFIFQYYEKEERGRGNFPDRFSARQFPNYSSELNVNALLLGDSALYLCASSPGGGTGSYNSPLHFGNGTRLTVT.

Written as DNA, the CDR3 is TGTGCCAGTAGTCTGGGACTCTTGGGGCACTATGGCTACACCTTC. Protein: CASSLGLLGHYGYTF. The rearrangement joins TRBV19 to TRBJ1-2; possibly TRBD1 for D (5 bases). The CDR3 is made up of 15 amino acids. V was pared by 5 bases and J by 3 bases, with 16 bases between. In germline, CDR1 is LNHDA, CDR2 SQIVND (reference sequence).

V usage is TRBV28 and J usage is TRBJ1-2; tentative D call: TRBD1 (6 bases). The CDR3 spans 14 residues. Deletions cut 6 bases from V and 2 bases from J, with 13 bases between. Germline CDR1 reads MDHEN; CDR2 reads SYDVKM. CDR3 residues: CASRKDSPNYGYTF. The CDR3 region has the DNA TGTGCCAGCAGGAAGGACAGTCCAAACTATGGCTACACCTTC.

The chain couples TRBV5-1 to TRBJ1-1; weak D call: TRBD1 (5 bases). CDR3 size: 13 residues. Per the germline V gene, CDR1 is SGHRS and CDR2 is YFSETQ. V dropped 3 bases and J dropped 1 base, with 7 bases sitting between them. The CDR3 DNA is TGCGCCAGCAGCTACCAGGGGAACACTGAAGCTTTCTTT. Its translation: CASSYQGNTEAFF.

The V gene is TRBV4-2, the J gene TRBJ2-1; 16 bases match TRBD2. The CDR3 contains 18 residues. V lost 1 base to trimming and J lost 8 bases; unmatched junction nucleotides: 8. Germline CDR1 and CDR2: LGHNA and YNFKEQ. DNA of the CDR3: TGTGCCAGCAGCCAAGCGACCGGGACTAGCGGGGGGGCGGATGAGCAGTTCTTC. Amino acids: CASSQATGTSGGADEQFF.

The chain has TRBV2 and TRBJ1-5; D perhaps matches TRBD1 (6 bases). Germline CDR1 reads SNHLY; CDR2 reads FYNNEI. There are 14 residues in the CDR3. Trimming left V 6 bases short and J 5 bases short, with 14 bases between. The CDR3 loop is CASSMTGFDQPQHF. The CDR3 nucleotides are TGTGCCAGCAGCATGACAGGTTTCGATCAGCCCCAGCATTTT.

V gene TRBV6-1 combines with J gene TRBJ1-5; TRBD1 agrees at 7 bases. The V gene end was trimmed by 3 bases and the J gene end by 7 bases; junction bases not matched to a gene: 6. Per the germline V gene, CDR1 is MNHNS and CDR2 is SASEGT. The CDR3 length is 14 residues. The DNA of the CDR3 is TGTGCCAGCAGTGAGACAGGGCATTGGCAGCCCCAGCATTTT. Translating it yields CASSETGHWQPQHF.

The V call is TRBV9, the J call TRBJ1-1; unclear D gene. Germline CDR1 and CDR2: SGDLS and YYNGEE. V was shortened by 1 base and J by 2 bases, with 6 bases between the two germline ends. This CDR3 is built from 13 residues. CDR3 DNA: TGTGCCAGCAGCGTATTTAGAAACACTGAAGCTTTCTTT. This codes for CASSVFRNTEAFF.

V gene TRBV9 combines with J gene TRBJ2-3; no reliable D call. CDR1 and CDR2 from the germline V gene are SGDLS and YYNGEE. The CDR3 consists of 14 residues. Trimming shortened V by 4 bases and J by 0 bases, and 9 bases separated the two germline ends. In nucleotides, the CDR3 is TGTGCCAGCAGCCCCGGACCAAGCACAGATACGCAGTATTTT. Its protein product is CASSPGPSTDTQYF.

The chain recombines TRBV7-2 with TRBJ2-7, with 12 nucleotides matching TRBD2. The V gene's germline CDR1 is SGHTA and CDR2 FQGNSA. The CDR3 sequence is 14 residues long. Unmatched junction bases numbered 8, after V lost 7 bases and J lost 7 bases. The CDR3 DNA reads as TGTGCCAGCACGACTAGCGGGGGAGTGGGAGAGCAGTACTTC. Translation: CASTTSGGVGEQYF.

This sequence joins TRBV19 and TRBJ2-5; D ambiguous. The length of the CDR3 is 15 residues. The ends were cut back, 0 bases at V and 2 bases at J, with 10 bases in the middle. Per germline, CDR1 LNHDA and CDR2 SQIVND (reference sequence). For the CDR3, the DNA is TGTGCCAGTAGTATAGATGCAGTATCTCAAGAGACCCAGTACTTC. This gives the protein CASSIDAVSQETQYF. Complete variable domain (other parts from reference TRBV19 and TRBJ2-5): DGGITQSPKYLFRKEGQNVTLSCEQNLNHDAMYWYRQDPGQGLRLIYYSQIVNDFQKGDIAEGYSVSREKKESFPLTVTSAQKNPTAFYLCASSIDAVSQETQYFGPGTRLLVL.

This chain connects TRBV3-1 (or the pseudogene TRBV3-2) to TRBJ2-2; TRBD1 matches at 9 bases. The CDR3 runs 17 residues. Looked up from germline, CDR1 is LGHDT and CDR2 is YNNKEL (reference sequence). V lost 5 bases, J lost 6 bases, and 13 bases stayed unmatched. Here the CDR3 DNA reads TGTGCCAGCAGCTCGGGGACAGGGAGGTTATACGCCGGGGAGCTGTTTTTT. Its protein is CASSSGTGRLYAGELFF.

V is TRBV30 and J is TRBJ1-3; D unresolved. From germline, CDR1 is GTSNPN and CDR2 SVGIG (reference sequence). The CDR3 is 13 amino acids. Trimming left V 4 bases short and J 0 bases short, with 7 bases between. CDR3 sequence: CAWTRGSGNTIYF. In nucleotides, the CDR3 is TGTGCCTGGACCCGGGGCTCTGGAAACACCATATATTTT.

This chain uses TRBV30 with TRBJ2-5, with no clear D. This CDR3 contains 13 residues. Trimming cost V 2 bases and J 2 bases, with 9 bases left between them. Germline V lookup: CDR1 GTSNPN, CDR2 SVGIG (reference sequence). The CDR3 DNA sequence: TGTGCCTGGAGTCTTGGGATGCAAGAGACCCAGTACTTC. It yields the protein CAWSLGMQETQYF.

The chain recombines TRBV11-3 with TRBJ1-1; tentative D call: TRBD1 (5 bases). V was shortened by 8 bases and J by 5 bases, with 15 bases between the two germline ends. The germline V gene encodes CDR1 SGHNT and CDR2 YENEEA. This CDR3 is built from 13 residues. The CDR3 region is CASSSGVWTEAFF. As DNA, the CDR3 is TGTGCCAGCTCGTCGGGGGTATGGACTGAAGCTTTCTTT.